This T cell receptor (beta chain) appears in the sequencing data of a study of blood T cells in healthy people across ages. Findings of the study overall: Age showed a roughly linear inverse relationship with TCR beta diversity per million T cells.

This clonotype was counted ten times or more. What it binds is unknown. Germline loops: CDR1 DFQATT, CDR2 SNEGSKA (reference sequence). The CDR3 runs to 16 residues. V dropped 6 bases and J dropped 7; count of bases not matched to a gene: 14. A sample-barcoded 5' primer and a J-beta primer mix were used in a second PCR of about 6 to 12 cycles. Each sample provided no less than 2.5 million CDR3-containing paired-end reads. MiXCR was run by TCRdb on the 5' RACE reads, yielding one entry per CDR3 protein. Found here are around 870,000 distinct CDR3 sequences, 29% of them singletons; the top ten hold approximately 15%.

Sequenced: blood. This receptor was taken from a woman older than 75 in good health. The chain recombines TRBV20-1 with TRBJ2-1; 11 nucleotides agree with TRBD2. DNA of the CDR3: TGCAGTGCAGAACCTTATAGCGGGGGGGCGAGAAATGAGCAGTTCTTC. Amino acids: CSAEPYSGGARNEQFF.